Given below is one T cell receptor beta chain in context. Its antigen is not identified. This specimen belongs to a study of cytomegalovirus exposure and HLA in healthy donors. The CDR3 length is 14 residues. The J segment lost 9 bases and the V segment lost 0 bases, leaving 8 bases of the junction unmatched. Germline V CDR1 and CDR2: GTSNPN, SVGIG (reference sequence). The PCR contained 60 Vbeta and 13 Jbeta primers. Generated by immunoSEQ multiplex PCR, the TCRdb table keeps only in-frame clones and is missing some. There are about 130,000 clones in the sample; about two thirds occur only once, and less than 5% lies in the top ten. Study observations and caveats: Sequencing had likely introduced a cluster of highly shared sequence variants as an artifact. Roughly uniform depth of sequencing across donors was assumed in presence/absence analyses. Earlier findings revealed that most TCR beta V segments proved productive either about 90% or about 30% of the time. As was reported, the classifier diagnosed cytomegalovirus status with high specificity and sensitivity.

V usage is TRBV30 and J usage is TRBJ2-4, with TRBD2 matching over 7 bases. Specimen: PBMCs. This clonotype was obtained from a man aged 30 to 39 in good health and CMV-seronegative. The CDR3 nucleotides read TGTGCCTGGAGTGTTGGGGGGGACGGGAGCATTCAGTACTTC. It codes for CAWSVGGDGSIQYF.